Below, one T cell receptor beta chain is given with its context. Its antigen is undetermined. The study ran its PCR with 60 Vbeta and 13 Jbeta primers. In the authors' methods: In a later analysis, around 10 million of 60 million to 80 million unique beta chains occurred in at least two donors. Assay: immunoSEQ multiplex PCR; the TCRdb copy retains only in-frame clones and omits some. For V, J and clone size, that table is used; D and trimming come from the DNA. The table records about 130,000 clones, just under 90% of them present only once. This record comes from a study of cytomegalovirus exposure and HLA in healthy donors. Study results and caveats: Exclusion applied to some V segments, including TRBV6-2 and TRBV6-3, as they were indistinguishable. Data from an earlier analysis indicated that most TCR beta V segments were productive either about 90% or about 30% of the time.

Germline V gene data show CDR1 as SGHTA and CDR2 as FQGNSA. V lost 1 base and J lost 8, with 25 bases in between. This CDR3 is 18 amino acids long. The receptor comes from a young woman in good health and CMV-seronegative. Sample: PBMCs. The rearrangement joins TRBV7-2 to TRBJ2-3; tentative D call: TRBD1 (5 bases). The DNA for the CDR3 is TGTGCCAGCAGCTTAGAGTTTAGGGGTCCCACCATGCAGGGTACGCAGTATTTT. Amino acids: CASSLEFRGPTMQGTQYF.